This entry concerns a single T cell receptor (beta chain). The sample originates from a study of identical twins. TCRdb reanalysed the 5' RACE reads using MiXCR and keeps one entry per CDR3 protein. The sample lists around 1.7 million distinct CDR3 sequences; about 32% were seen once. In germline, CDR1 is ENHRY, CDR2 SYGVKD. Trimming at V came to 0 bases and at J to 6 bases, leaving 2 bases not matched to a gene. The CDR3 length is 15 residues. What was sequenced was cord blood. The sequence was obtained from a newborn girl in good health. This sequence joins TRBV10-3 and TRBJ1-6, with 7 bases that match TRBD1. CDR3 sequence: CAISESGGSNSPLHF. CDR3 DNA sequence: TGTGCCATCAGTGAGTCAGGGGGCAGTAATTCACCCCTCCACTTT.